Below are 8 T cell receptor beta chains sequenced from a single sample in a study of identical twins. In TCRdb, the 5' RACE reads were re-called with MiXCR into one record per CDR3 protein. This sample carries 700,000 to 950,000 distinct CDR3 sequences, more than 9% of them seen once, and the ten largest clones take around 1.6%. The same sample was also used in a study of yellow fever vaccine responses in identical twins.

The sequenced sample was PBMCs. Source of these receptors: a woman between 18 and 29 years old in good health.

V and J are TRBV25-1 and TRBJ1-6; no clear D. V dropped 4 bases and J dropped 0 bases, with 7 bases sitting between them. The CDR3 runs 15 residues. In germline, CDR1 is MGHDK, CDR2 SYGVNS. CDR3 residues: CASSGRSSYNSPLHF. The CDR3 DNA follows: TGTGCCAGCAGTGGCAGGAGCTCCTATAATTCACCCCTCCACTTT.

This clonotype has just a few counts. J is TRBJ1-1 and V is TRBV20-1, with D perhaps matching TRBD1 (5 bases). This CDR3 has 15 residues. Germline V gives CDR1 DFQATT, CDR2 SNEGSKA (reference sequence). V was trimmed by 3 bases and J by 0 bases, leaving 14 bases between them. The CDR3 coding sequence is TGCAGTGCTAGCGGTCAGGGCAACATGAACACTGAAGCTTTCTTT. This gives the protein CSASGQGNMNTEAFF.

This sequence joins TRBV20-1 and TRBJ2-7, with D maybe TRBD2 (6 bases). The CDR3 extends over 15 amino acids. Per the germline V gene, CDR1 is DFQATT and CDR2 is SNEGSKA (reference sequence). With 5 bases removed from V and 2 bases from J, the gap between germline ends came to 19 bases. The CDR3 reads CSASILASDTYEQYF. CDR3 DNA: TGCAGTGCTTCAATTCTAGCGAGCGATACCTACGAGCAGTACTTC.

This clonotype appeared many times. As DNA, the CDR3 is TGTGCCAGCAGCTTTCATGAGCAGTTCTTC. Translated, it gives CASSFHEQFF. The chain combines TRBV12-3 or TRBV12-4 with TRBJ2-1; no firm D call. The CDR3 is 10 residues long. V gave up 6 bases and J gave up 8 bases, with 5 bases separating them.

The sample holds many counts of this clonotype. The rearrangement links TRBV5-1 to TRBJ2-1; no definite D call. CDR1 SGHRS and CDR2 YFSETQ come from the germline V gene. V lost 4 bases and J 0 bases, leaving 14 bases between the germline ends. The CDR3 runs to 16 residues. CDR3: CASSQTAWSSYNEQFF. CDR3 sequence (DNA): TGCGCCAGCAGCCAAACAGCGTGGAGCTCCTACAATGAGCAGTTCTTC.

This clonotype was found a few times. This chain uses TRBV6-5 with TRBJ2-7, with TRBD2 matching 7 bases. Trimming took 3 bases from V and 0 from J; bases not matched to a gene: 8. The CDR3 is made up of 16 amino acids. Germline values: CDR1 MNHEY, CDR2 SVGAGI. The CDR3 bases are TGTGCCAGCAGTTATATCCCTAGCGGCTTCTCCTACGAGCAGTACTTC. Encoded protein: CASSYIPSGFSYEQYF.

This chain links TRBV6-5 with TRBJ2-1; 9 bases align to TRBD1. This CDR3 is 15 amino acids long. Germline V lookup: CDR1 MNHEY, CDR2 SVGAGI. V trimming: 5 bases; J trimming: 8 bases; junction bases outside the gene matches: 10. The CDR3 DNA reads TGTGCCAGCAGTACTCCCGGGACAGGGTGGGATGAGCAGTTCTTC. It codes for CASSTPGTGWDEQFF.

This chain connects TRBV24-1 to TRBJ2-3; TRBD2 aligns across 9 bases. The CDR3 spans 16 residues. The germline CDR1 and CDR2 sequences are KGHDR and SFDVKD. The ends lost 0 bases at V and 4 bases at J; junction bases unmatched: 4. CDR3 DNA: TGTGCCACCAGTGATTTGTTTGCGGGAGGGCCAGATACGCAGTATTTT. This translates into CATSDLFAGGPDTQYF.